The present T cell receptor (beta chain) was sequenced within a study of cytomegalovirus exposure and HLA in healthy donors (dated by TCRdb to the late 2010s). Notes on the research overall: An earlier analysis of several hundred of the donors reported 250 to 350 Gb of sequence data and 90 million to 120 million unique TCR beta sequences obtained from around 190 million T cells. An early release covering around 630 HLA-typed donors comprised roughly 300 gigabases of sequencing data and around 86 million unique TCR sequences. The genetic ancestry cluster associated with self-reported Caucasian donors included 81% of the roughly 380 genotyped donors. The aim of the study was to test whether cataloging public T cell receptors could identify signatures of past pathogen exposure. The study profiled the T cell repertoires of fewer than 850 subjects by immunosequencing and related them to cytomegalovirus serostatus. A separate validation cohort of more than 100 different subjects was used in addition to the approximately 610-subject first cohort. To predict cytomegalovirus infection status, the study brought together high-throughput TCR immunosequencing, statistical association of individual TCRs with disease status, and machine learning. To study patterns of TCR occurrence, a later analysis re-analyzed previously published TCR beta repertoires from 600 to 750 donors and added high-resolution HLA genotyping. The later analysis used no new phenotypic data to find candidate immune exposures, relying instead on TCR beta sequences and their occurrence across donors. An earlier analysis of 500 to 750 of the donors applied high-throughput TCR beta sequencing to assess whether each TCR beta V gene segment acted as functional or pseudogenic. Donor age, sex, ethnicity and CMV serostatus were compiled alongside the repertoire data. A later genetic analysis took genome-wide SNP genotypes for about three fifths of the roughly 700 donors and used that subset as a discovery cohort. Every repertoire in the discovery cohort had been generated on one and the same sequencing platform. HLA typing included class I and class II loci at four-digit resolution. The number of typed donors differed by locus: about 620-640 for A, B, C, DRB1 and DQB1; approximately 520 for DQA1; some 590 for DPA1; and around 450 for DPB1. A handful of DR-DQ haplotypes were treated as single units for association and clustering because of strong linkage in the cohort. Across 398 genotyped donors of the cohort, an average of roughly 230,000 unique TCR beta nucleotide sequences per donor were sequenced, and approximately 19% of those sequences were non-productive. What the work shows at the level of the full study, not this receptor alone: In vitro tests confirmed that three of the cytomegalovirus-associated TCR beta chains recognize cytomegalovirus antigens. While some public TCRs were present in many individuals, most TCR sequences turned up only very rarely across donors. A later genetic analysis reported fewer N-insertions in productive TCRs among donors in an Asian-associated ancestry cluster than the roughly 700-donor mean. A further reported finding was that TCR beta sequences accurately predicted the HLA-A and HLA-B alleles for most subjects in the first cohort. The study listed around 160 TCR beta chains as associated with cytomegalovirus. In a later analysis, more than 15,000 TCR beta sequences were associated with specific HLA alleles at a false discovery rate of 0.05. Because counts were too low, more than 15 rarely observed V segments, including chromosome 9 orphons, were excluded from the earlier analysis of some 590 of the donors. Because some donors lacked HLA typing at each locus, the association tests relied only on the typed subset. Most CMV-associated TCR beta chains appeared to be HLA-restricted in a later analysis, and the HLA associations seemed to be driven largely by CMV exposure. The classifier was reported to diagnose cytomegalovirus status with high specificity and sensitivity in both the original and validation cohorts. The authors suggested that the approach could potentially be generalized to other disease states and immunological phenotypes. An association between a missense DCLRE1C variant and V-gene and J-gene trimming of TCR beta chains was found in a later genetic analysis and replicated in an independent cohort. Correlated functional status among segregating V segments might be attributable to linkage disequilibrium, but an unknown experimental factor could not be ruled out. An earlier analysis of several hundred of the donors showed that most TCR beta V segments appeared in productive rearrangements either about 90% or about 30% of the time, which broadly matched IMGT annotations. Only TCR beta chains were sequenced in this cohort, and the absence of alpha or paired-chain data limited detectable features. Immune exposure information for the cohort was limited to CMV serostatus. The presence/absence analyses assumed that sequencing depth was roughly uniform across donors, and that assumption may not be true. A group of highly shared sequence variants was considered likely to be a technical artifact of the sequencing pipeline. In a later analysis, several top co-occurrence clusters were reported to appear linked to parvovirus B19, influenza, CMV and Epstein-Barr virus. Some IMGT-functional V segments, including TRBV6-2 and TRBV6-3, could not be distinguished by the 87-base-pair reads and were therefore excluded. Assigning TCR associations to individual alleles was difficult when HLA alleles, especially DR and DQ, strongly co-occurred. A later analysis found that HLA-associated TCR beta chains were more clonally expanded and had lower generation probabilities than equally common non-associated chains. In a later analysis, TCR association rates were found to vary across HLA loci, with the most associated TCRs seen for DRB1 alleles and the fewest for HLA-C alleles.

In total, roughly 670 healthy bone marrow donors made up the cohort. Cohort members were all nominally healthy when sampled, although unrecorded immune exposures were likely present. The donor tested CMV seropositive, placing the donor among the approximately 310 seropositive members of the cohort. A peripheral blood sample was provided by each donor, and peripheral blood mononuclear cells were used for TCR beta sequencing. Genomic DNA was extracted from the blood cell samples with the Qiagen DNeasy Blood Extraction Kit. For this clone: Its antigen remains undetermined. No base-level quality is on record; no much larger clone is a single base apart.

Via the germline V gene, CDR1 is MNHNS and CDR2 SASEGT. The CDR3, from cysteine to phenylalanine, totals 16 residues. The entry retains the CDR3 DNA only, 48 bases that are in frame from base 1. V is clipped by 1 base and J by 0 bases, and the sequence between their germline boundaries is 10 bases long. The library was obtained by the immunoSEQ multiplex PCR assay. For the multiplex PCR, a mixture combining 60 forward primers for TCR Vbeta segments and 13 reverse primers for TCR Jbeta segments was used. Amplification of the CDR3 region of rearranged TCR beta genes was performed with a multiplex PCR assay on genomic DNA. Amplified TCR beta libraries were sequenced as 87-base-pair reads on the Illumina HiSeq System. In the paper's pipeline: A later analysis tallied some 79 million unique TCR beta chains across the 700 or so repertoires, and approximately 11 million of those chains were shared by two or more donors. Raw reads were error-corrected and collapsed into unique sequences with a nearest-neighbor algorithm that merged closely related sequences to remove PCR and sequencing errors. V, D and J gene segments were assigned by aligning CDR3 sequences to IMGT reference sequences. For a sequence to be retained, a match of at least six nucleotides was required to both a V gene segment and a J gene segment. A rearrangement was called productive if the CDR3 had no stop codons and remained in frame with V and J, and every other rearrangement was called non-productive. Following IMGT convention, CDR3 was defined as the stretch from the second conserved V-encoded cysteine up to the conserved J-encoded phenylalanine. Sequences without an unambiguous match to a single V gene segment were excluded from the earlier analysis of about 640 of the donors. In an earlier analysis of about 590 of the donors, a V segment was called functional when productive rearrangements were above 56.7%, and segregating when the standard deviation between donors exceeded 5%. A statistical classification framework was built to diagnose cytomegalovirus status from the catalog of TCR beta chain sequences. A later analysis assigned V and J genes by comparing TCR nucleotide sequences with IMGT/GENE-DB human TR gene sequences. The TCRdist pipeline was used in a later analysis to assign CDR3 sequences and most-parsimonious VDJ recombination scenarios. In a later analysis, each TCR beta chain was defined by its CDR3 amino acid sequence together with its V-gene family, and reads lacking a unique V-gene family were excluded. In a later analysis, 450 to 600 highly shared, low-generation-probability nucleotide sequences were removed to address suspected cross-contamination and a sequencing artifact. In a later analysis, a clonal expansion index for each public chain was calculated from normalized within-repertoire ranks of inferred template counts. A later analysis computed generation probabilities with a VDJ recombination model fitted to out-of-frame rearrangements, and checked the results against IGoR. A later analysis scored TCR-TCR, TCR-HLA and TCR-CMV co-occurrence with hypergeometric tests, applying a repertoire-size bias correction to TCR pairs. To estimate false discovery rates, a later analysis permuted the HLA or CMV assignments 20 times. In a later analysis, co-occurring TCRs were grouped using DBSCAN, and TCRdist sequence similarity was added for clustering within HLA-allele-positive subsets. For co-occurrence clustering, repertoires with fewer than 30,000 or more than 120,000 public chains were excluded, along with a handful of repertoires with anomalous nucleotide sharing. TCRdb stores this immuneACCESS table with in-frame sequences only. Part of the clones is absent; in the studies checked, under half of the shortfall reflects unresolved V genes, and no reason is known for the rest. D and trimming come from the DNA, and the V and J calls and clone size come from that table. The sample table lists about 96,000 clones, roughly 74% of them with a count of one. The top ten hold 13% to 15% of the sample.

Recombination linked TRBV6-1 to TRBJ1-5, with the identity of the D gene unclear. The clonotype originates from a woman in her seventies in good health and CMV-seropositive. Sequencing input: PBMCs. CDR3 loop: CASSEDGVYSNQPQHF. The sequence in DNA is TGTGCCAGCAGTGAAGACGGGGTCTATAGCAATCAGCCCCAGCATTTT.